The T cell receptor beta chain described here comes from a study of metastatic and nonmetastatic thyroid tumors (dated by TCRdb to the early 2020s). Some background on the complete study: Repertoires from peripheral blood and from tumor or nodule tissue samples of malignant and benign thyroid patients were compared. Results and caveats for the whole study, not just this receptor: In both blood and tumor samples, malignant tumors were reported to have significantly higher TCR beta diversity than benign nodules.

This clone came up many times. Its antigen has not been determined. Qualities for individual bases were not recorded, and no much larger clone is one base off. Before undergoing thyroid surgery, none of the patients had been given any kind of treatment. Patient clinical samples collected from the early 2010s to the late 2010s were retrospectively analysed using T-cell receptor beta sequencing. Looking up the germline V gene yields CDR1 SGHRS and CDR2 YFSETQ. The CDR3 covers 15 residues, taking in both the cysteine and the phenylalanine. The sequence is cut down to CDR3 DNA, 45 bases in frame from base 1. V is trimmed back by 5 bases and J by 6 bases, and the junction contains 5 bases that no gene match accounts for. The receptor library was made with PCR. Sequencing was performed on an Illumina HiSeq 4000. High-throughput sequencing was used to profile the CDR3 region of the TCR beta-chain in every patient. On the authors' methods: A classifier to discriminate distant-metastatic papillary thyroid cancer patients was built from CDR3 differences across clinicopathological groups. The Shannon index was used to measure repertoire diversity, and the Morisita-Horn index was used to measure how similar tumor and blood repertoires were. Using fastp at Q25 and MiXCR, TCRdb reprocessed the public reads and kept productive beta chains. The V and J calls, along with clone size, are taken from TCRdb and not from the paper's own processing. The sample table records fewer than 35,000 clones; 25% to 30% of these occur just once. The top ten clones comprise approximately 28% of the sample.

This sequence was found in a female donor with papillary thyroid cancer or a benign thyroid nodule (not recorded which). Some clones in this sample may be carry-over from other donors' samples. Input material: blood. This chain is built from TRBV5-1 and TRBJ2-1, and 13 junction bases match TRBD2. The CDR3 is CASSPRTSGSNEQFF. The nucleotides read TGCGCCAGCAGTCCCCGGACTAGCGGGAGCAATGAGCAGTTCTTC.